The 5 T cell receptor beta chains presented below share a single source sample, sequenced in a study of T cell repertoires in cytomegalovirus infection. TCRdb analysed the reads with MiXCR anew, one entry per CDR3 protein. The data show 200,000 to 250,000 distinct CDR3 sequences, with around 6.2% seen just once and roughly 6.5% held by the top ten. Sequencing was carried out using PBMCs. The receptors were sampled from a human donor in good health (CMV status not recorded). Some clones in this sample may be carry-over from other donors' samples.

This clonotype was counted at least ten times. V is TRBV2 and J is TRBJ1-1; D gene uncertain. V lost 3 bases, J lost 5 bases, and 10 bases lay in between. The germline V gene has CDR1 SNHLY and CDR2 FYNNEI. There are 13 residues in the CDR3. The CDR3 nucleotides are TGTGCCAGCAGTGACGAAAGAGGGACTGAAGCTTTCTTT. It codes for CASSDERGTEAFF.

As regards this clonotype: A single base separates this from a much larger clone, so it may be a read error. The V and J genes are TRBV11-2 and TRBJ1-3, with D possibly TRBD1 on 5 matching bases. CDR3 length equals 15 residues. CDR1 is SGHAT and CDR2 is FQNNGV in the germline V gene. V lost 5 bases to trimming and J lost 7 bases, with 18 bases between them. The CDR3 DNA reads as TGTGCCAGCAGCCCGAGTTTTTCAGGGCATAACACCATATATTTT. Translating gives CASSPSFSGHNTIYF.

This clonotype was counted ten times or more. This sequence joins TRBV20-1 and TRBJ2-5, with 7 bases fitting TRBD2. Germline V gives CDR1 DFQATT, CDR2 SNEGSKA (reference sequence). This CDR3 contains 12 residues. V shed 4 bases and J 4 bases; nucleotides not matched to a gene: 3. The CDR3 DNA reads as TGCAGTGCTATTGCTAGCGGAGAGACCCAGTACTTC. The encoded protein is CSAIASGETQYF.

In this sample, this clonotype turned up many times. The chain carries TRBV7-2 and TRBJ2-7, with D uncertain. Deletions cut 4 bases from V and 0 bases from J, with 4 bases between. Germline loops: CDR1 SGHTA, CDR2 FQGNSA. CDR3 length: 12 amino acids. The CDR3 loop reads CASSSASYEQYF. CDR3 sequence (DNA): TGTGCCAGCAGCTCCGCCTCCTACGAGCAGTACTTC. The full variable domain, completed using reference TRBV7-2 and TRBJ2-7, is GAGVSQSPSNKVTEKGKDVELRCDPISGHTALYWYRQSLGQGLEFLIYFQGNSAPDKSGLPSDRFSAERTGGSVSTLTIQRTQQEDSAVYLCASSSASYEQYFGPGTRLTVT.

In this sample, this clonotype turned up many times. The genes are TRBV6-2 or TRBV6-3 and TRBJ2-2; 9 bases map to TRBD2. The CDR3 covers 16 residues. The J segment lost 6 bases and the V segment lost 5 bases, leaving 10 bases of the junction unmatched. Germline V CDR1 and CDR2: MNHEY, SVGEGT. The CDR3 here is CASSDRRGGQAGELFF. CDR3 sequence (DNA): TGTGCCAGCAGTGACAGGCGGGGGGGCCAGGCCGGGGAGCTGTTTTTT.